This T cell receptor beta chain originates from a study of persistence of HIV-infected CD4 T cells. Turning to the study itself: Donors had been on suppressive ART for a median of about 8 years. The study's findings and limits: TCRbeta richness was lower in CMV- and Gag-responding cells than in anti-CD3/anti-CD28-responding cells.

Concerning this clone itself: The antigen is unknown.

Cells were stimulated with CMV-infected fibroblast lysates at 10 ug/mL. Sorting of responding CD4+ T cells relied on upregulated CD40 ligand together with CD69. Plasma HIV-1 RNA stayed below 50 copies/mL for at least 4 years. CD8+ T cells were removed from PBMCs prior to stimulation. CDR1 MNHEY and CDR2 SMNVEV come from the germline V gene (reference sequence). There are 17 residues in the CDR3. Trimming left V 5 bases short and J 0 bases short, with 20 bases between. This was the immunoSEQ version 4 assay in survey mode. Using immunoSEQ multiplex PCR, the repertoire was profiled, and TCRdb retains in-frame clones only, with some absent. The sample lists 15,000 to 20,000 clones; less than 70% were seen once.

This clonotype was obtained from an adult woman with HIV who was CMV-seropositive. Specimen: CD4+ T cells sorted from PBMCs after 18-hour stimulation, collected from a patient who received antiretroviral therapy. This chain joins TRBV27 and TRBJ2-7; D may match TRBD1 or TRBD2 (8 bases each). CDR3 sequence reads: CASSTRRGGTGSYEQYF. The CDR3 DNA sequence: TGTGCCAGCAGTACCCGTCGCGGGGGGACAGGCTCCTACGAGCAGTACTTC.